The 11 T cell receptor beta chains in this list originate from one sample, sequenced in a study of CD8 T cells in Susac syndrome (dated by TCRdb to about 2019). The receptor library was made with the immunoSEQ multiplex PCR assay. RNA was extracted using the RNeasy kit, and about 0.45 to 1 microgram was reverse transcribed with random hexamers. TCRdb's own reprocessing of the public reads used fastp at Q25 and MiXCR and kept productive beta chains. Identical CDR3 proteins give one entry, which carries the most common genes and DNA. This sample lists 200,000 to 250,000 distinct CDR3 sequences; about 95% were detected once. The ten largest clones add up to about 0.088% of the sample. Source material: CD4+ T cells from PBMCs. All receptors come from a human donor with multiple sclerosis.

The V and J genes are TRBV9 and TRBJ2-2; 13 bases agree with TRBD2. CDR3 length: 17 residues. With V trimmed by 4 bases and J by 7 bases, 10 bases remained unmatched. Per the germline V gene, CDR1 is SGDLS and CDR2 is YYNGEE. In DNA form, the CDR3 reads TGTGCCAGCAGCCCTCGAGGGACTAGCGGGGTTAACGGGGAGCTGTTTTTT. This gives the protein CASSPRGTSGVNGELFF.

This clonotype was seen a single time. The chain uses TRBV6-1 and TRBJ1-5, with 8 bases that match TRBD1. V dropped 6 bases and J dropped 2; count of bases not matched to a gene: 12. This CDR3 region has 17 residues. Germline CDR1 and CDR2: MNHNS and SASEGT. The CDR3 region has the DNA TGTGCCAGCAGCTCAACCTATGGACAGGGTGGCAATCAGCCCCAGCATTTT. Translating gives CASSSTYGQGGNQPQHF.

The rearrangement uses TRBV12-3 or TRBV12-4 and TRBJ2-3; possibly TRBD1 for D (5 bases). CDR3 length: 12 amino acids. V dropped 6 bases and J dropped 3 bases, with 7 bases sitting between them. The CDR3 reads CASRRQTDTQYF. The CDR3 DNA reads as TGTGCCAGCAGGAGACAGACAGATACGCAGTATTTT.

This chain connects TRBV12-3 or TRBV12-4 to TRBJ2-1; 13 bases match TRBD2. Unmatched junction bases numbered 10, after V lost 5 bases and J lost 6 bases. The CDR3 spans 17 residues. This chain's CDR3 is CASSALGLAGVGNEQFF. The CDR3 nucleotides read TGTGCCAGCAGTGCCCTCGGACTAGCGGGAGTTGGCAATGAGCAGTTCTTC.

V usage is TRBV29-1 and J usage is TRBJ1-1; D unclear. From germline, CDR1 is SQVTM and CDR2 ANQGSEA. The CDR3 has 10 amino acids. The ends were cut back, 5 bases at V and 11 bases at J, with 12 bases in the middle. The CDR3 nucleotides are TGCAGCGTTCTAGACTTGGGGGCTTTCTTT. Residues: CSVLDLGAFF.

The sample holds one count of this clonotype. The chain employs TRBV25-1 and TRBJ2-1; the D is unclear. This CDR3 comprises 13 residues. The V gene's germline CDR1 is MGHDK and CDR2 SYGVNS. V was clipped by 2 bases and J by 6 bases, with 8 bases between them. CDR3 DNA sequence: TGTGCCAGCAGTGAACTCTTCGGCAATGAGCAGTTCTTC. The encoded protein is CASSELFGNEQFF.

This clonotype was found a few times. The chain carries TRBV7-2 and TRBJ2-7; D unclear. The germline V and J ends were trimmed by 1 base and 4 bases, with 5 bases remaining between them. There are 12 residues in the CDR3. CDR1 is SGHTA, CDR2 FQGNSA, per germline. The CDR3 protein is CASSLDLYEQYF. The CDR3 DNA reads as TGTGCCAGCAGCTTAGACCTTTACGAGCAGTACTTC.

This chain joins TRBV29-1 and TRBJ2-5; no firm D call. The CDR3 extends over 13 amino acids. Between the trimmed V and J ends, which lost 4 bases and 1 base, there was a span of 10 bases. Germline values: CDR1 SQVTM, CDR2 ANQGSEA. CDR3 protein: CSVVFTVQETQYF. The CDR3 DNA follows: TGCAGCGTTGTTTTTACAGTCCAAGAGACCCAGTACTTC.

This chain uses TRBV29-1 with TRBJ2-1, with D unclear. Per germline, CDR1 SQVTM and CDR2 ANQGSEA. V lost 4 bases, J lost 7 bases, and 17 bases lay in between. The CDR3 loop spans 14 amino acids. The CDR3 protein is CSVVSPGVTNEQFF. CDR3 in DNA: TGCAGCGTTGTCTCCCCAGGAGTTACGAATGAGCAGTTCTTC.

The rearrangement joins TRBV5-1 to TRBJ2-7; 8 bases are a match to TRBD1. Germline CDR1 and CDR2: SGHRS and YFSETQ. This CDR3 contains 13 residues. Germline trimming cut 6 bases from V and 5 bases from J; bases unmatched to any gene: 7. The CDR3 DNA is TGCGCCAGCAACACAGACAGGGGCAACGAGCAGTACTTC. The encoded protein is CASNTDRGNEQYF.

J is TRBJ2-1 and V is TRBV29-1; the D gene is possibly TRBD2 (5 bases). Germline CDR1 and CDR2: SQVTM and ANQGSEA. The ends were cut back, 5 bases at V and 0 bases at J, with 14 bases in the middle. The CDR3 spans 15 residues. The CDR3 DNA follows: TGCAGCGTTACCGGGGAGCGCAGCTCCTACAATGAGCAGTTCTTC. Protein: CSVTGERSSYNEQFF.